This is a list of T cell receptor beta chains from one sample in a study of T cells in Graves' hyperthyroidism and ophthalmopathy. One entry per CDR3 protein, called by TCRdb with MiXCR from the multiplex PCR reads. The sample contains around 450,000 distinct CDR3 sequences, roughly 14% of which appear only once. The source material was blood. The receptors come from a woman aged 18-30 years with Graves' hyperthyroidism. Both conserved end residues are part of each CDR3. The D gene is left open where the match is weak. Clone size is shown for a subset of rows, as once, few, many or a class of expanded clone.

TRBJ1-1	TRBD1	TRBV7-9	NA	CASSLPDRVAGVAFF	TGTGCCAGCAGCTTACCCGACAGGGTCGCCGGGGTCGCTTTCTTT
TRBJ1-4	NA	TRBV11-2	NA	CASNLVEEAGEKLFF	TGTGCCAGCAACTTAGTCGAGGAGGCCGGTGAAAAACTGTTTTTT
TRBJ2-1	NA	TRBV9	few	CASSVRALQSEYNEQFF	TGTGCCAGCAGCGTCCGGGCGCTGCAAAGCGAGTACAATGAGCAGTTCTTC
TRBJ2-5	TRBD2	TRBV3-1	NA	CASSRKSGRGGQETQYF	TGTGCCAGCAGCCGGAAGAGCGGGAGAGGGGGGCAAGAGACCCAGTACTTC
TRBJ1-1	NA	TRBV6-5	many	CASSYKGFTEAFF	TGTGCCAGCAGTTACAAGGGTTTCACTGAAGCTTTCTTT
TRBJ1-3	NA	TRBV28	many	CASSLVRPPSSGNTIYF	TGTGCCAGCAGTTTGGTCCGGCCGCCGAGCTCTGGAAACACCATATATTTT
TRBJ1-1	NA	TRBV2	many	CASRGATGNTEAFF	TGTGCCAGCAGGGGGGCGACAGGAAACACTGAAGCTTTCTTT
TRBJ1-4	NA	TRBV7-9	NA	CASSLALKQGWNEKLFF	TGTGCCAGCAGCTTAGCGCTAAAGCAGGGGTGGAATGAAAAACTGTTTTTT
TRBJ1-2	NA	TRBV15	NA	CATSRDSGGANGYTF	TGTGCCACCAGCAGAGACTCGGGGGGGGCGAATGGCTACACCTTC
TRBJ2-7	NA	TRBV18	many	CASSTGVGGSYEQYF	TGTGCCAGCTCGACCGGCGTGGGTGGGTCCTACGAGCAGTACTTC
TRBJ1-5	NA	TRBV20-1	NA	CSAKGIRVVNQPQHF	TGCAGTGCTAAGGGGATCCGGGTGGTAAATCAGCCCCAGCATTTT
TRBJ2-3	TRBD2	TRBV29-1	few	CSVEDSGTSGRDTQYF	TGCAGCGTTGAAGACAGCGGGACTAGCGGGAGGGATACGCAGTATTTT
TRBJ2-7	NA	TRBV12-3/TRBV12-4	NA	CASSSQGGSYEQYF	TGTGCCAGCAGTTCACAGGGAGGCTCCTACGAGCAGTACTTC
TRBJ2-7	NA	TRBV6-1	few	CASSLDRPYEQYF	TGTGCCAGCAGTCTCGACAGACCCTACGAGCAGTACTTC
TRBJ1-5	NA	TRBV11-2	many	CASSLEAVNQPQHF	TGTGCCAGCAGCTTAGAAGCGGTCAATCAGCCCCAGCATTTT
TRBJ2-1	NA	TRBV7-8	many	CASSTKGTVYNEQFF	TGTGCCAGCAGCACTAAGGGAACGGTCTACAATGAGCAGTTCTTC
TRBJ1-2	TRBD1	TRBV5-4	NA	CASSFPGQGRGYTF	TGTGCCAGCAGCTTTCCGGGACAGGGCCGGGGCTACACCTTC
TRBJ1-1	NA	TRBV29-1	few	CSVVTSNTEAFF	TGCAGCGTTGTAACGTCCAACACTGAAGCTTTCTTT
TRBJ1-1	NA	TRBV5-1	few	CASSLSGARDEAFF	TGCGCCAGCAGCTTGTCAGGGGCGCGGGATGAAGCTTTCTTT
TRBJ2-1	TRBD1	TRBV7-9	few	CASSIGTGGRFF	TGTGCCAGCAGCATAGGAACAGGGGGTCGGTTCTTC
TRBJ2-2	NA	TRBV20-1	many	CSARGAWEGASDGELFF	TGCAGTGCTAGAGGGGCGTGGGAGGGGGCGAGTGACGGGGAGCTGTTTTTT
TRBJ2-1	TRBD2	TRBV29-1	many	CSLATSGDYNEQFF	TGCAGCCTGGCAACTAGCGGGGACTACAATGAGCAGTTCTTC